The TCR beta chain described here comes from a study of T cell responses to AZD1222 COVID-19 vaccine. This clone occurred once. Measured with immunoSEQ multiplex PCR; TCRdb has only the in-frame clones, and not every one. The sample lists 90,000 to 120,000 clones; around 90% were seen once. In germline, CDR1 is LGHNT, CDR2 FRNRAP. This CDR3 comprises 15 residues. Trimming took off 5 bases at V and 2 bases at J, with 14 bases between the two ends. The sequencing used peripheral blood, collected 28 days after the second AZD1222 dose. The receptor was isolated from an adult who received the AZD1222 COVID-19 vaccine. This chain uses TRBV12-5 with TRBJ2-3; D is undetermined. The CDR3 DNA is TGTGCTAGTGGTCTCACGTTGGGATACACAGATACGCAGTATTTT. Its translation: CASGLTLGYTDTQYF. The full variable domain, in which reference TRBV12-5 and TRBJ2-3 provide the parts outside the CDR3, is DARVTQTPRHKVTEMGQEVTMRCQPILGHNTVFWYRQTMMQGLELLAYFRNRAPLDDSGMPKDRFSAEMPDATLATLKIQPSEPRDSAVYFCASGLTLGYTDTQYFGPGTRLTVL.